This note documents a single T cell receptor beta chain sequence. J lost 0 bases, V lost 4 bases, and 2 bases had no gene match. This CDR3 has 13 amino acids. The germline V gene encodes CDR1 SQVTM and CDR2 ANQGSEA. This specimen belongs to a study of Tregs in tolerant kidney transplant recipients. Generated by immunoSEQ multiplex PCR, the TCRdb table keeps only in-frame clones and is missing some. The table lists roughly 80,000 clones, more than 85% of them singletons. Related graft donors supplied nonmyeloablative bone marrow transplants, and mixed chimerism was transient. The clonotype originates from a human patient who received a combined kidney and bone marrow transplant. These T cells may partly come from the graft donor. The specimen was CD4+ T cells from blood (PBMCs), collected 24 months after the transplant. The V call is TRBV29-1, the J call TRBJ2-5, with TRBD1 matching 7 bases. For the CDR3, the DNA is TGCAGCGTTGGGGACAGAAACCAAGAGACCCAGTACTTC. Encoded protein: CSVGDRNQETQYF.